This TCR beta chain was sequenced during a study of blood T cells in healthy people across ages. Germline V gene sequence: CDR1 MNHEY, CDR2 SMNVEV (reference sequence). This CDR3 has 15 residues. Ten milliliters of peripheral blood were drawn from each donor into EDTA-treated tubes. It was with a sample-barcoded 5' primer and a J-beta primer mix that a second PCR of roughly 7 to 12 cycles was run. TCRdb reanalysed the 5' RACE reads using MiXCR and keeps one entry per CDR3 protein. The table has 450,000 to 650,000 distinct CDR3 sequences, less than 25% seen once. This sample also belongs to another study, concerning T cells of mothers and their children. That investigation notes: Using the M1S primer, the second PCR added sample barcodes along with 2-4 random nucleotides. Overlap in related mother-child pairs always slightly exceeded unrelated pairs, never significantly.

Sequencing was done on a sample of blood. The clonotype was recovered from a boy younger than 18 in good health. This sequence joins TRBV27 and TRBJ2-1; no clear D. The J call is doubtful: the DNA matches TRBJ2-7 better. Here the CDR3 DNA reads TGTGCCAGCAGCTCCCTCGGCGGCCTAGTCTACGAGCAGTACTTC. As protein: CASSSLGGLVYEQYF.